This TCR beta chain was sequenced in a study of OX40 agonist ivuxolimab in advanced cancers. This clone was observed a single time. Libraries were prepared by immunoSEQ multiplex PCR; TCRdb keeps only in-frame clonotypes and omits some of them. The data show tens of thousands of clones, roughly 84% seen once. The TCR comes from an adult with an advanced solid tumor such as melanoma, head and neck, liver or kidney cancer. Material: CD4+ or CD8+ T cells sorted from blood, obtained in a trial of the OX40 agonist ivuxolimab.

CDR3 nucleotide sequence: TGTGCCAGCAGTTTGGGACTTTCAGCCACCGGGGAGCTGTTTTTT. Amino acids: CASSLGLSATGELFF. The chain combines TRBV27 with TRBJ2-2; tentatively, D is TRBD2 (6 bases). The V gene lost 3 bases and the J gene lost 4 bases, with 12 bases spanning the gap. CDR1 is MNHEY, CDR2 SMNVEV, per germline (reference sequence). The CDR3 is 15 residues long.